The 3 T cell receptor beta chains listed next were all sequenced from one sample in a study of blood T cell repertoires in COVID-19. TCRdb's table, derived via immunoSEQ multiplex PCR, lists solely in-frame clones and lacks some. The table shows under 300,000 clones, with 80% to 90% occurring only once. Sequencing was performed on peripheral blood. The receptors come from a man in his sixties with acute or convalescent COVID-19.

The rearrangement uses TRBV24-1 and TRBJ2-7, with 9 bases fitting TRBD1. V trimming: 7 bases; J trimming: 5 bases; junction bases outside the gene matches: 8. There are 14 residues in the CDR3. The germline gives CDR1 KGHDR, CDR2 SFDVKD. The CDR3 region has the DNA TGTGCCACCAGCCCTGGACAGGGGTCCCACGAGCAGTACTTC. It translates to CATSPGQGSHEQYF.

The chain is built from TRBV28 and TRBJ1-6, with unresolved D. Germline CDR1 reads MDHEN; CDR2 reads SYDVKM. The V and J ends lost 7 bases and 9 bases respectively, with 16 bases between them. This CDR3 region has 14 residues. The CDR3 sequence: CASTFRLSASPLHF. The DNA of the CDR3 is TGTGCCAGCACCTTTAGACTGTCGGCTTCACCCCTCCACTTT. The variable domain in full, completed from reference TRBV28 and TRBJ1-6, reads DVKVTQSSRYLVKRTGEKVFLECVQDMDHENMFWYRQDPGLGLRLIYFSYDVKMKEKGDIPEGYSVSREKKERFSLILESASTNQTSMYLCASTFRLSASPLHFGNGTRLTVT.

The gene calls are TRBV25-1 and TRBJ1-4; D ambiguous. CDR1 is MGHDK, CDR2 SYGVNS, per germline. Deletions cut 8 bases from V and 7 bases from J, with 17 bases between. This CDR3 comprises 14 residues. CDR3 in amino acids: CASRTAVAGEKLFF. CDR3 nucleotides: TGTGCCAGCCGTACCGCAGTGGCGGGTGAAAAACTGTTTTTT.